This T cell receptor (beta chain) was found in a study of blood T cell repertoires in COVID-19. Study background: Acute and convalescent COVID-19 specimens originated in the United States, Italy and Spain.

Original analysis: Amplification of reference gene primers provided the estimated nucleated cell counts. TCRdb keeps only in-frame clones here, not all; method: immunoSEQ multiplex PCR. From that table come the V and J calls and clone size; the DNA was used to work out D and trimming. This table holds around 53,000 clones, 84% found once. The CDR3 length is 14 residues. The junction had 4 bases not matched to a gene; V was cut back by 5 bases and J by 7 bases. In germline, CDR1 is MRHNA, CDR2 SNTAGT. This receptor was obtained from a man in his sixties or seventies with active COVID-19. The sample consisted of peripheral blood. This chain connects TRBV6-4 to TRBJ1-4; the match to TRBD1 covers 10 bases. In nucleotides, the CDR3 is TGTGCCAGCAGTCCGGGACAGGGGAGTGAAAAACTGTTTTTT. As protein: CASSPGQGSEKLFF.